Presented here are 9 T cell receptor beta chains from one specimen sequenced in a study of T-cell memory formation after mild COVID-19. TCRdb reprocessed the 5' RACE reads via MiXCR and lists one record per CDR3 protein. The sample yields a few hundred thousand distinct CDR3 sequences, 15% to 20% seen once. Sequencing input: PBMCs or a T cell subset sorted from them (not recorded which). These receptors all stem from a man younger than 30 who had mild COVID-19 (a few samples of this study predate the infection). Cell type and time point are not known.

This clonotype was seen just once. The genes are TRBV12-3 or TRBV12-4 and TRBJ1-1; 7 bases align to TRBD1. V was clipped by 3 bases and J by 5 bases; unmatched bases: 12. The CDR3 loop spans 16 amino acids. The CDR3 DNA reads TGTGCCAGCAGTTTTACTCCGGGACAGTGGAGAACTGAAGCTTTCTTT. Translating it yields CASSFTPGQWRTEAFF.

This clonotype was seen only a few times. The CDR3: CATSRGRRDYGYTF. The CDR3 DNA sequence: TGTGCCACCAGCAGGGGTCGACGGGACTATGGCTACACCTTC. The rearrangement uses TRBV15 and TRBJ1-2; D remains ambiguous. Germline assignment: CDR1 LNHNV and CDR2 YYDKDF (reference sequence). This CDR3 contains 14 residues. The V gene lost 3 bases and the J gene lost 3 bases, with 11 bases spanning the gap. The full variable domain, with the rest looked up from reference TRBV15 and TRBJ1-2, is DAMVIQNPRYQVTQFGKPVTLSCSQTLNHNVMYWYQQKSSQAPKLLFHYYDKDFNNEADTPDNFQSRRPNTSFCFLDIRSPGLGDTAMYLCATSRGRRDYGYTFGSGTRLTVV.

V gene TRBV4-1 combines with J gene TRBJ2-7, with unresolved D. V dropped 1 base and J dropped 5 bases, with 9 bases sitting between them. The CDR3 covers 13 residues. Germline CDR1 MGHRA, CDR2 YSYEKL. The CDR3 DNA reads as TGCGCCAGCAGCCAAGCCGCATGGAACGAGCAGTACTTC. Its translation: CASSQAAWNEQYF.

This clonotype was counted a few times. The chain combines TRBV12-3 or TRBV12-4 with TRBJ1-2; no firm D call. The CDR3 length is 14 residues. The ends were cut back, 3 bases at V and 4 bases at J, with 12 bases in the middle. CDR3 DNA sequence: TGTGCCAGCAGTTTCAACGGAGTGTCCTATGGCTACACCTTC. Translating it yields CASSFNGVSYGYTF.

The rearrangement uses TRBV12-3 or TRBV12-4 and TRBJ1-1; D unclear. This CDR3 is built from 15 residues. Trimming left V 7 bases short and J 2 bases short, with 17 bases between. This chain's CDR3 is CASNNARALNTEAFF. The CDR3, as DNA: TGTGCCAGCAATAACGCCCGGGCCCTCAACACTGAAGCTTTCTTT.

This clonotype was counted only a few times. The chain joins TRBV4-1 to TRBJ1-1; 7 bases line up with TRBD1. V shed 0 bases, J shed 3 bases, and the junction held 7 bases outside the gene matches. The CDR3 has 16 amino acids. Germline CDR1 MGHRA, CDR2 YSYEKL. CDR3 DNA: TGCGCCAGCAGCCAAGATGAAGGGGGCTGGGACACTGAAGCTTTCTTT. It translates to CASSQDEGGWDTEAFF.

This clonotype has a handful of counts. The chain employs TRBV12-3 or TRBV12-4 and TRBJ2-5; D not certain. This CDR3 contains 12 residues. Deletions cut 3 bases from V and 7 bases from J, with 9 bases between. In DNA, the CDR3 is TGTGCCAGCAGTTTCGTTAGGTGGACCCAGTACTTC. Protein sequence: CASSFVRWTQYF.

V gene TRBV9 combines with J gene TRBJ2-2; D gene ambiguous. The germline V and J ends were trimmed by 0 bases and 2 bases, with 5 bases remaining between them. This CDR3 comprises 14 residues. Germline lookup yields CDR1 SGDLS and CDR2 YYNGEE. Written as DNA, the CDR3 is TGTGCCAGCAGCGTAGTCCTAAACACCGGGGAGCTGTTTTTT. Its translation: CASSVVLNTGELFF.

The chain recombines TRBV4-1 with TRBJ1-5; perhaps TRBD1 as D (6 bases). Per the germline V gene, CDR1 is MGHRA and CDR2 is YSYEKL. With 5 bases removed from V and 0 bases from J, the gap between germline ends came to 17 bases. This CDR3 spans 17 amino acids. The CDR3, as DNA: TGCGCCAGCAGCATCCGTCCAGGGGAGTATAGCAATCAGCCCCAGCATTTT. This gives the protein CASSIRPGEYSNQPQHF.